The following is a T cell receptor (beta chain) sequence with its context. Antigen: not known. CDR1 and CDR2 from the germline V gene are MNHEY and SVGAGI. CDR3 length: 14 amino acids. The germline V and J ends were trimmed by 0 bases and 6 bases, with 9 bases remaining between them. The sample belongs to a study of persistence of HIV-infected CD4 T cells. Sequencing used immunoSEQ version 4 in survey mode. The assay was immunoSEQ multiplex PCR, and TCRdb's table has in-frame clones only and misses some. Among under 60,000 clones listed, 75% to 85% were seen once. Stimulation used 9 to 10 ug/mL lysate from CMV-infected fibroblasts. Sorted nonresponding memory CD4+ T cells were CD40L-negative, CD69-negative, CD45RO-high.

This clonotype was sampled from an adult man with HIV who was CMV-seropositive. The material sequenced was CD4+ T cells sorted from PBMCs after roughly 18-hour stimulation, taken from a patient who received antiretroviral therapy. This chain uses TRBV6-5 with TRBJ1-5; D may be TRBD1 (6 bases). The CDR3 loop reads CASSYSRGGQPQHF. The CDR3 coding sequence is TGTGCCAGCAGTTACTCGAGAGGGGGTCAGCCCCAGCATTTT.